The 23 T cell receptor beta chains below come from one sample, sequenced in a study of metastatic and nonmetastatic thyroid tumors. Every patient underwent thyroid surgery untreated. TCRdb reanalyzed the PCR reads with MiXCR. Of some 22,000 clones listed, approximately 11% are singletons. The sequencing sample was made of blood. The receptors were sampled from a female donor with papillary thyroid cancer or a benign thyroid nodule (not recorded which). Some clones in this sample may be carry-over from other donors' samples.

At least ten counts were recorded for this clone. V is TRBV5-8 and J is TRBJ2-5; 10 nucleotides align to TRBD1. There are 14 residues in the CDR3. Germline-derived CDR1 and CDR2 are SGHTS and YDEGEE. The V segment lost 0 bases and the J segment 5 bases; nucleotides outside the gene matches: 1. For the CDR3, the DNA is TGTGCCAGCAGCTTGGAGGGACAGGGGGAGACCCAGTACTTC. Amino acids: CASSLEGQGETQYF.

Comment on this clone: With a much larger clone just one base away, this may be a read error. Other DNA sequences from this sample encode an identical CDR3 as well. The rearrangement uses TRBV7-6 and TRBJ1-4; D is unresolved. The V gene lost 4 bases and the J gene lost 5 bases, with 14 bases spanning the gap. This CDR3 is 15 amino acids long. Per germline, CDR1 SGHVS and CDR2 FNYEAQ. The CDR3 spells CASSSYMGGNEKLFF. In nucleotides, the CDR3 is TGTGCCAGCAGCTCATATATGGGTGGCAATGAAAAACTGTTTTTT.

This clone was seen many times. The rearrangement joins TRBV7-3 to TRBJ2-3, with 11 positions matching TRBD2. Germline V lookup: CDR1 SGHTA, CDR2 FQGTGA. V dropped 5 bases and J dropped 1; count of bases not matched to a gene: 2. The length of the CDR3 is 15 residues. The CDR3 bases are TGTGCCAGCAGCGAGACTAGCGGGGGCACAGATACGCAGTATTTT. This sequence encodes CASSETSGGTDTQYF.

This clone was detected a few times. This may come from a read error, since a much larger clone is one base off. This chain links TRBV6-1 with TRBJ2-5; the D is unclear. The V end lost 8 bases, the J end lost 7 bases, and 23 bases lay between the germline ends. The germline V gene encodes CDR1 MNHNS and CDR2 SASEGT. There are 15 residues in the CDR3. The chain's CDR3 is CASRTCSRATGTQYF. Here the CDR3 DNA reads TGTGCCAGCCGAACGTGCTCACGAGCCACGGGGACCCAGTACTTC.

The table lists this clone with many counts. V usage is TRBV7-9 and J usage is TRBJ2-5; 9 nucleotides line up with TRBD1. Germline CDR1 is SEHNR and CDR2 is FQNEAQ (reference sequence). With V trimmed by 4 bases and J by 4 bases, 10 bases remained unmatched. CDR3 length equals 16 residues. The CDR3: CASSSTGTGLRETQYF. The CDR3 DNA is TGTGCCAGCAGCTCAACCGGGACAGGGCTAAGAGAGACCCAGTACTTC.

V is TRBV27 and J is TRBJ2-3, with 11 nucleotides matching TRBD2. J was trimmed by 2 bases and V by 3 bases; bases with no gene match: 7. The CDR3 extends over 17 amino acids. The V gene's germline CDR1 is MNHEY and CDR2 SMNVEV (reference sequence). The CDR3 reads CASSFGTSGTLTDTQYF. In DNA, the CDR3 is TGTGCCAGCAGTTTCGGGACTAGCGGTACACTCACAGATACGCAGTATTTT.

The gene calls are TRBV4-1 and TRBJ1-4, with a possible D match to TRBD1 (5 bases). V lost 1 base, J lost 6 bases, and 15 bases lay in between. The CDR3 spans 16 residues. Looked up from germline, CDR1 is MGHRA and CDR2 is YSYEKL. The CDR3: CASSQVQLLGDEKLFF. The CDR3 DNA reads TGCGCCAGCAGCCAAGTTCAACTATTAGGGGATGAAAAACTGTTTTTT.

This clone was found many times. This chain uses TRBV18 with TRBJ1-6; D might be TRBD1 (5 bases). The V gene lost 5 bases and the J gene lost 9 bases, with 11 bases spanning the gap. The germline V gene encodes CDR1 KGHSH and CDR2 LQKENI. This CDR3 has 13 amino acids. CDR3 sequence reads: CASSRDEGSPLHF. The CDR3 DNA is TGTGCCAGCTCAAGGGACGAGGGTTCACCCCTCCACTTT.

This clone was observed a handful of times. V and J are TRBV28 and TRBJ1-5, with D unclear. Deletions cut 5 bases from V and 1 base from J, with 3 bases between. Per germline, CDR1 MDHEN and CDR2 SYDVKM. The CDR3 consists of 12 residues. The CDR3 loop is CASSDSNQPQHF. The CDR3 DNA follows: TGTGCCAGCAGTGACAGCAATCAGCCCCAGCATTTT.

This clone showed up many times. Given a much more abundant clone one base away, this may be a read error. The sample contains more than one DNA sequence encoding this CDR3. The chain carries TRBV28 and TRBJ1-2; D is ambiguous. Germline lookup yields CDR1 MDHEN and CDR2 SYDVKM. This CDR3 spans 14 amino acids. In DNA form, the CDR3 reads TGTGCCAGTAGTTTGGGGTCGGGATTTTCCGGCTACACCTTC. This gives the protein CASSLGSGFSGYTF.

This clone was seen at least ten times. The chain links TRBV20-1 to TRBJ2-7, with D possibly being TRBD2 (5 bases). CDR3 size: 14 residues. Germline V lookup: CDR1 DFQATT, CDR2 SNEGSKA (reference sequence). V gave up 3 bases and J gave up 4 bases, with 16 bases separating them. The CDR3, as DNA: TGCAGTGCTAGCCGGGCAGCCGGCGGGTACGAGCAGTACTTC. Protein product: CSASRAAGGYEQYF.

This clone was observed at least ten times. The chain uses TRBV18 and TRBJ1-5; maybe TRBD1 (6 bases). The CDR3 consists of 14 residues. V lost 2 bases and J 4 bases, leaving 9 bases between the germline ends. CDR1 and CDR2 (germline): KGHSH, LQKENI. CDR3 protein: CASSPVQGNQPQHF. CDR3 sequence (DNA): TGTGCCAGCTCACCAGTCCAGGGGAATCAGCCCCAGCATTTT.

This clone was seen many times. The chain recombines TRBV20-1 with TRBJ2-1; TRBD1 is a possible D gene (7 bases). Looked up from germline, CDR1 is DFQATT and CDR2 is SNEGSKA (reference sequence). The length of the CDR3 is 14 residues. Trimming stripped 0 bases from V and 9 bases from J, with 15 bases between. CDR3 loop: CSARDRGRGAEQFF. CDR3 in DNA: TGCAGTGCTAGAGATCGGGGCAGGGGGGCTGAGCAGTTCTTC.

Of note for this clone: One end of the junction is discordant with germline, which a read error may explain. The J gene is TRBJ2-3, the V gene TRBV11-1; the match to TRBD1 covers 7 bases. Germline V gene data show CDR1 as SGHAT and CDR2 as FQDESV (reference sequence). This CDR3 has 16 amino acids. CDR3: CASSLARGQLADTQYF. DNA for the CDR3: TGTGCCAGCAGCTTAGCGAGGGGACAGTTGGCAGATACTCAGTATTTT.

This clone was seen repeatedly, ten times or more. The chain carries TRBV12-3 or TRBV12-4 and TRBJ2-3; tentative D call: TRBD2 (6 bases). The CDR3 is made up of 14 amino acids. Deletions cut 6 bases from V and 5 bases from J, with 15 bases between. CDR3 sequence: CASSRWRDGDTQYF. Written as DNA, the CDR3 is TGTGCCAGCAGCCGGTGGAGGGACGGAGATACGCAGTATTTT.

The chain carries TRBV28 and TRBJ2-1, with TRBD2 matching over 11 bases. This CDR3 contains 16 residues. In germline, CDR1 is MDHEN, CDR2 SYDVKM. The junction had 6 bases not matched to a gene; V was cut back by 5 bases and J by 3 bases. The CDR3 bases are TGTGCCAGCAGTACTCCGGGACTAGCGGACTACAATGAGCAGTTCTTC. This codes for CASSTPGLADYNEQFF.

This clone has ten or more counts. The sample has other DNA sequences that encode this CDR3 too. The chain recombines TRBV5-8 with TRBJ1-2; D ambiguous. CDR1 is SGHTS, CDR2 YDEGEE, per germline. Trimming pared 3 bases from V and 4 bases from J, leaving 10 bases between. This CDR3 has 13 residues. The CDR3 reads CASSSGLGYGYTF. CDR3 nucleotides: TGTGCCAGCAGCTCGGGCCTCGGCTATGGCTACACCTTC. The whole variable domain, remainder taken from reference TRBV5-8 and TRBJ1-2, is EAGVTQSPTHLIKTRGQQATLRCSPISGHTSVYWYQQALGLGLQFLLWYDEGEERNRGNFPPRFSGRQFPNYSSELNVNALELEDSALYLCASSSGLGYGYTFGSGTRLTVV.

This clone has a count of ten or more. The chain combines TRBV5-1 with TRBJ2-1; no definite D call. Germline V lookup: CDR1 SGHRS, CDR2 YFSETQ. Trimming left V 1 base short and J 4 bases short, with 12 bases between. The CDR3 totals 15 residues. The CDR3 sequence is CASSLWAFEYNEQFF. Written as DNA, the CDR3 is TGCGCCAGCAGCTTGTGGGCGTTTGAGTACAATGAGCAGTTCTTC.

About this clone itself: One base away lies a much larger clone, so this may be a sequencing read error. The chain carries TRBV11-1 and TRBJ2-6; D is undetermined. This CDR3 is 19 amino acids long. Germline V CDR1 and CDR2: SGHAT, FQDESV (reference sequence). The CDR3 DNA reads as TGTGCCAGCACCTTAGGAGTCGTGGGCCCCTACTCTGGGGCCAACGTCCTGACTTTC. Translating it yields CASTLGVVGPYSGANVLTF. Looking up the rest from reference TRBV11-1 and TRBJ2-6 gives the full variable domain: EAEVAQSPRYKITEKSQAVAFWCDPISGHATLYWYRQILGQGPELLVQFQDESVVDDSQLPKDRFSAERLKGVDSTLKIQPAELGDSAMYLCASTLGVVGPYSGANVLTFGAGSRLTVL.

To note about this clone: At one end, the junction sequence differs from germline, possibly due to a read error. The CDR3 coding sequence is TGTGCCGGCAGCTCCAATCTAGCGAGAGGGGACGAGCAGTACTTC. Protein: CAGSSNLARGDEQYF. The gene calls are TRBV11-2 and TRBJ2-7, with D perhaps TRBD2 (6 bases). The CDR3 length is 15 residues. Germline V gene lookup returns CDR1 SGHAT and CDR2 FQNNGV.

Ten or more counts support this clone. The chain is built from TRBV20-1 and TRBJ2-1; TRBD2 might be the D (6 bases). V lost 0 bases, J lost 4 bases, and 13 bases lay in between. In germline, CDR1 is DFQATT, CDR2 SNEGSKA (reference sequence). CDR3 length: 15 residues. CDR3 bases: TGCAGTGCTAGAGATCATGCTAGCGATTACAATGAGCAGTTCTTC. This sequence encodes CSARDHASDYNEQFF.

This clone was observed many times. This chain joins TRBV6-1 and TRBJ2-5; D is unclear. The germline V gene has CDR1 MNHNS and CDR2 SASEGT. The germline V and J ends were trimmed by 8 bases and 7 bases, with 23 bases remaining between them. There are 15 residues in the CDR3. CDR3 region: CASRTGSRATGTQYF. DNA of the CDR3: TGTGCCAGCCGAACGGGCTCACGAGCCACGGGGACCCAGTACTTC.

On this clone: In the same sample, other DNA sequences code for this CDR3. The chain has TRBV19 and TRBJ1-1, with no clear D. The CDR3 is 16 residues long. The germline V gene has CDR1 LNHDA and CDR2 SQIVND (reference sequence). Trimming took off 3 bases at V and 5 bases at J, with 19 bases between the two ends. The CDR3 here is CASSMVWAGRRTEAFF. The CDR3 nucleotides read TGTGCCAGTAGTATGGTCTGGGCAGGTAGGAGAACTGAAGCTTTCTTT.